This entry lists 16 T cell receptor beta chains sequenced from one sample in a study of blood T cells in healthy people across ages. A second PCR, run for about 6 to 11 cycles, used a sample-barcoded 5' primer plus a J-beta primer mix. In TCRdb, the 5' RACE reads were re-called with MiXCR into one record per CDR3 protein. The sample carries almost 1 million distinct CDR3 sequences, roughly half recorded once. Sequenced: blood. The source of these receptors is a woman aged 55 to 70 in good health.

This clonotype was seen only a few times. V and J are TRBV5-6 and TRBJ2-7; 8 nucleotides agree with TRBD1. This CDR3 has 14 amino acids. After removal of 5 bases from V and 4 bases from J, the junction contained 8 bases not matched to a gene. Per the germline V gene, CDR1 is SGHDT and CDR2 is YYEEEE. This CDR3 is CASRDAGTGYEQYF. Here the CDR3 DNA reads TGTGCCAGCAGGGACGCCGGGACAGGTTACGAGCAGTACTTC.

This chain links TRBV12-3 or TRBV12-4 with TRBJ2-3; 8 nucleotides match TRBD2. With 3 bases clipped from V and 2 bases from J, the junction kept 7 bases outside the gene matches. The CDR3 is 16 amino acids. CDR3 protein: CASSFGREVYTDTQYF. The CDR3 DNA sequence: TGTGCCAGCAGTTTTGGGCGGGAGGTTTACACAGATACGCAGTATTTT.

The gene calls are TRBV25-1 and TRBJ2-5; no definite D call. This CDR3 is 15 amino acids long. V lost 3 bases, J lost 5 bases, and 16 bases lay in between. Per germline, CDR1 MGHDK and CDR2 SYGVNS. Here the CDR3 reads CASSDSKAGLETQYF. The CDR3, as DNA: TGTGCCAGCAGTGACTCAAAGGCCGGGTTGGAGACCCAGTACTTC. Full variable domain (missing parts from reference TRBV25-1 and TRBJ2-5): EADIYQTPRYLVIGTGKKITLECSQTMGHDKMYWYQQDPGMELHLIHYSYGVNSTEKGDLSSESTVSRIRTEHFPLTLESARPSHTSQYLCASSDSKAGLETQYFGPGTRLLVL.

This chain connects TRBV7-2 to TRBJ1-2, with D perhaps TRBD1 (6 bases). Per the germline V gene, CDR1 is SGHTA and CDR2 is FQGNSA. V was clipped by 4 bases and J by 7 bases, with 10 bases between them. The CDR3 loop spans 12 amino acids. CDR3 protein: CASSSQGLGYTF. CDR3 in DNA: TGTGCCAGCAGCTCACAGGGTCTTGGCTACACCTTC.

This chain connects TRBV7-2 to TRBJ2-3; D gene ambiguous. The CDR3 length is 14 residues. Trimming pared 2 bases from V and 2 bases from J, leaving 8 bases between. Per germline, CDR1 SGHTA and CDR2 FQGNSA. The chain's CDR3 is CASSLSRLTDTQYF. CDR3 sequence (DNA): TGTGCCAGCAGCTTATCCAGACTCACAGATACGCAGTATTTT.

V and J are TRBV20-1 and TRBJ2-1; 8 bases are shared with TRBD2. V dropped 2 bases and J dropped 6; count of bases not matched to a gene: 6. The germline V gene has CDR1 DFQATT and CDR2 SNEGSKA (reference sequence). This CDR3 is built from 14 residues. The chain's CDR3 is CSARIAGRVNEQFF. The DNA for the CDR3 is TGCAGTGCTAGAATAGCGGGGCGCGTCAATGAGCAGTTCTTC.

This chain joins TRBV7-9 and TRBJ2-3; D is undetermined. Trimming cost V 7 bases and J 4 bases, with 18 bases left between them. From germline, CDR1 is SEHNR and CDR2 FQNEAQ (reference sequence). The CDR3 extends over 15 amino acids. The CDR3 DNA is TGTGCCAGCAACCGACCCCCCTTAGGGTCAGATACGCAGTATTTT. It is translated as CASNRPPLGSDTQYF.

Comment on this clonotype: One end of the junction fails to match germline, which may point to a read error. V and J are TRBV4-3 and TRBJ2-3, with D possibly being TRBD2 (5 bases). Germline V CDR1 and CDR2: LGHNA, YSLEER. The CDR3 has 14 amino acids. The CDR3 protein is CTSSQRTFTDTQYF. The DNA for the CDR3 is TGCACCAGCAGCCAAAGGACTTTCACAGATACGCAGTATTTT.

The sample holds many counts of this clonotype. Here the CDR3 DNA reads TGCAGCGTTGAGGATCCTAGGGGCCGAGAGACCCAGTACTTC. This gives the protein CSVEDPRGRETQYF. V gene TRBV29-1 combines with J gene TRBJ2-5, with TRBD1 as a possible D gene (5 bases). Trimming removed 3 bases from V and 4 bases from J, with 15 bases in between. From germline, CDR1 is SQVTM and CDR2 ANQGSEA. This CDR3 spans 14 amino acids.

The rearrangement links TRBV21-1 to TRBJ2-3; the D segment call TRBD1 is taken from the table without a DNA check. TRBV21-1 is flagged as a pseudogene. This CDR3 has 15 amino acids. The DNA for the CDR3 is TGTGCCAGCAGCAGGGGGGCAGGGATCACAGATACGCAGTATTTT. Protein: CASSRGAGITDTQYF.

In this sample, this clonotype turned up a few times. V and J are TRBV28 and TRBJ2-6; 11 bases fit TRBD1. The V gene end was trimmed by 6 bases and the J gene end by 1 base; junction bases not matched to a gene: 8. This CDR3 spans 18 amino acids. Per the germline V gene, CDR1 is MDHEN and CDR2 is SYDVKM. The CDR3, as DNA: TGTGCCAGCAGACAGATGGGACAGGGGGTTTCTGGGGCCAACGTCCTGACTTTC. The encoded protein is CASRQMGQGVSGANVLTF.

This chain uses TRBV19 with TRBJ1-2; no clear D gene. The CDR3 is made up of 13 amino acids. The germline V and J ends were trimmed by 5 bases and 8 bases, with 15 bases remaining between them. Germline CDR1 reads LNHDA; CDR2 reads SQIVND (reference sequence). The CDR3: CASSGYGEGGYTF. As DNA, the CDR3 is TGTGCCAGTAGTGGCTACGGGGAAGGGGGCTACACCTTC.

In its sample, this clonotype was seen a few times. J is TRBJ2-6 and V is TRBV5-1, with D perhaps matching TRBD1 or TRBD2 (5 bases each). Trimming took 4 bases from V and 0 from J, leaving 11 bases between them. Germline V gene data show CDR1 as SGHRS and CDR2 as YFSETQ. CDR3 length: 16 amino acids. The CDR3 sequence: CASSRDRGSGANVLTF. The CDR3 DNA reads as TGCGCCAGCAGCCGGGATAGGGGCTCTGGGGCCAACGTCCTGACTTTC.

This clonotype showed up just once. This sequence joins TRBV9 and TRBJ2-2; the D gene is possibly TRBD2 (5 bases). Germline CDR1 and CDR2: SGDLS and YYNGEE. CDR3 length: 14 residues. Trimming pared 0 bases from V and 6 bases from J, leaving 9 bases between. In nucleotides, the CDR3 is TGTGCCAGCAGCGTAGCGGGGTCCGCCGGGGAGCTGTTTTTT. This codes for CASSVAGSAGELFF.

CDR3 DNA: TGCAGTGCCCTTCGGGCGGGAGGGTGGAATGAGCAGTTCTTC. This gives the protein CSALRAGGWNEQFF. This chain links TRBV20-1 with TRBJ2-1; the match to TRBD2 covers 9 bases. From germline, CDR1 is DFQATT and CDR2 SNEGSKA (reference sequence). This CDR3 spans 14 amino acids. The trim removed 6 bases at V and 7 bases at J, leaving 10 bases unmatched.

This sequence joins TRBV27 and TRBJ1-1; D remains unclear. The CDR3 spans 14 residues. The V gene lost 6 bases and the J gene lost 0 bases, with 11 bases spanning the gap. Looked up from germline, CDR1 is MNHEY and CDR2 is SMNVEV (reference sequence). In nucleotides, the CDR3 is TGTGCCAGCAGCCGTATACCTATGAACACTGAAGCTTTCTTT. As protein: CASSRIPMNTEAFF.